The 6 T cell receptor beta chains below come from one sample, sequenced in a study of blood T cell repertoires in COVID-19. Using immunoSEQ multiplex PCR, the repertoire was profiled, and TCRdb retains in-frame clones only, with some absent. This table holds approximately 200,000 clones, 75% to 85% found once. Sequencing input: PBMCs or T cells enriched from blood (not recorded which). Receptors originate from a man aged 35 to 55 who had recovered from COVID-19.

The rearrangement uses TRBV6-1 and TRBJ2-5; 10 bases map to TRBD1. The CDR3 runs to 16 residues. The V gene end was trimmed by 4 bases and the J gene end by 0 bases; junction bases not matched to a gene: 5. Germline V gene sequence: CDR1 MNHNS, CDR2 SASEGT. The CDR3 spells CASSAPGQGYQETQYF. CDR3 nucleotide sequence: TGTGCCAGCAGTGCCCCGGGACAGGGGTACCAAGAGACCCAGTACTTC.

This clone was seen a single time. The gene calls are TRBV18 and TRBJ1-1; 8 nucleotides match TRBD1. Germline CDR1 KGHSH, CDR2 LQKENI. Trimming took 6 bases from V and 6 from J; bases not matched to a gene: 6. This CDR3 spans 13 amino acids. The CDR3 sequence is CASSSQGEAEAFF. CDR3 coding DNA: TGTGCCAGCTCGTCACAGGGGGAGGCTGAAGCTTTCTTT. Supplemented by reference TRBV18 and TRBJ1-1, the full variable domain reads NAGVMQNPRHLVRRRGQEARLRCSPMKGHSHVYWYRQLPEEGLKFMVYLQKENIIDESGMPKERFSAEFPKEGPSILRIQQVVRGDSAAYFCASSSQGEAEAFFGQGTRLTVV.

The chain is built from TRBV19 and TRBJ1-2; D unclear. The V end lost 8 bases, the J end lost 4 bases, and 14 bases lay between the germline ends. The CDR3 has 13 amino acids. Germline V lookup: CDR1 LNHDA, CDR2 SQIVND (reference sequence). The CDR3 DNA sequence: TGTGCCAGTGCGAGTTCGCGGGGCTATGGCTACACCTTC. This translates into CASASSRGYGYTF.

The chain is built from TRBV10-3 and TRBJ2-7; a weak D match, TRBD2 (6 bases). CDR1 and CDR2 from the germline V gene are ENHRY and SYGVKD. V was trimmed by 6 bases and J by 2 bases, leaving 14 bases between them. The CDR3 covers 14 residues. The CDR3 DNA sequence: TGTGCCATCAGGACGGGAGTCACTACCTACGAGCAGTACTTC. It specifies CAIRTGVTTYEQYF.

The CDR3 reads CASSIYWGLASSNEKLFF. CDR3 nucleotides: TGTGCCAGTAGTATCTATTGGGGCCTGGCATCCTCTAATGAAAAACTGTTTTTT. The chain links TRBV19 to TRBJ1-4, with D maybe TRBD1 (5 bases). CDR3 length: 18 residues. CDR1 and CDR2 (germline): LNHDA, SQIVND (reference sequence). Between the trimmed V and J ends, which lost 3 bases and 3 bases, there was a span of 20 bases.

The chain is built from TRBV5-4 and TRBJ2-1, with TRBD2 as a possible D gene (5 bases). CDR3 length: 12 residues. Germline V CDR1 and CDR2: SGHNT, YYREEE (reference sequence). V dropped 2 bases and J dropped 7 bases, with 7 bases sitting between them. The CDR3 coding sequence is TGTGCCAGCAGCTTCGGGGTAAATGAGCAGTTCTTC. It translates to CASSFGVNEQFF.